A selection of T cell receptor beta chains follows, all from one sample in a study of post-analysis software for immune sequencing data. TCRdb independently ran MiXCR on the PCR reads; one entry per CDR3 protein. The sample carries about 620,000 distinct CDR3 sequences, 44% recorded once. Material: blood. The receptors shown here come from a girl aged 5-17 years with multiple sclerosis. The CDR3 runs from the conserved cysteine through the conserved F or W. The D gene is left open where the match is weak. Size is stated for part of the rows, as once, few or many counts, or as a class when the clone is expanded.

CDR3nt: TGTGCCATCAGTGGCGGGGACGAGCAGGACTTC
CDR3aa: CAISGGDEQDF
d_gene: -
j_gene: TRBJ2-7
v_gene: TRBV10-3
abundance: -

CDR3nt: TGTGCCAGCAGTGAATTGGCCGGGGCCAACGTCCTGACTTTC
CDR3aa: CASSELAGANVLTF
d_gene: -
j_gene: TRBJ2-6
v_gene: TRBV6-4
abundance: -

CDR3nt: TGCAACGTTGGGACAGGGTCCTACAATGAGCAGTTCTTC
CDR3aa: CNVGTGSYNEQFF
d_gene: TRBD1
j_gene: TRBJ2-1
v_gene: TRBV29-1
abundance: -

CDR3nt: TGTGCCAGCGGGAGGGGGACCCAGTACTTC
CDR3aa: CASGRGTQYF
d_gene: TRBD2
j_gene: TRBJ2-5
v_gene: TRBV6-5
abundance: -

CDR3nt: TGTGCCAGCAGTTACGGCGGGGAATATGGCTACACCTTC
CDR3aa: CASSYGGEYGYTF
d_gene: -
j_gene: TRBJ1-2
v_gene: TRBV6-5
abundance: once

CDR3nt: TGTGCTAGCAGCTTAGCCCCCGACGGATCTAAGTTCTTC
CDR3aa: CASSLAPDGSKFF
d_gene: -
j_gene: TRBJ2-1
v_gene: TRBV7-7
abundance: -

CDR3nt: TGCAGCGTTGAACCCCCCGCGGGGTTCACAGATACGCAGTATTTT
CDR3aa: CSVEPPAGFTDTQYF
d_gene: -
j_gene: TRBJ2-3
v_gene: TRBV29-1
abundance: -

CDR3nt: TGTGCCAGCAGCTCGACTGGCGGGGGTTACAGGGATACGCAGTATTTT
CDR3aa: CASSSTGGGYRDTQYF
d_gene: TRBD2
j_gene: TRBJ2-3
v_gene: TRBV7-2
abundance: -

CDR3nt: TGCAGCGTTTCGACCGGAGCTAGGGCGGAGACCCAGTACTTC
CDR3aa: CSVSTGARAETQYF
d_gene: -
j_gene: TRBJ2-5
v_gene: TRBV29-1
abundance: -

CDR3nt: TGTGCCACCAGTGATTTCGAGAGGGGGGGGGAGACCCAGTACTTC
CDR3aa: CATSDFERGGETQYF
d_gene: -
j_gene: TRBJ2-5
v_gene: TRBV24-1
abundance: -

CDR3nt: TGTGCCAGCAGTGAAGGCGGGGGGGCAGATACGCAGTATTTT
CDR3aa: CASSEGGGADTQYF
d_gene: TRBD2
j_gene: TRBJ2-3
v_gene: TRBV6-4
abundance: few

CDR3nt: TGTGCCAGCAGTACTCGGCCTAAAGAGACCCAGTACTTC
CDR3aa: CASSTRPKETQYF
d_gene: -
j_gene: TRBJ2-5
v_gene: TRBV6-1
abundance: -